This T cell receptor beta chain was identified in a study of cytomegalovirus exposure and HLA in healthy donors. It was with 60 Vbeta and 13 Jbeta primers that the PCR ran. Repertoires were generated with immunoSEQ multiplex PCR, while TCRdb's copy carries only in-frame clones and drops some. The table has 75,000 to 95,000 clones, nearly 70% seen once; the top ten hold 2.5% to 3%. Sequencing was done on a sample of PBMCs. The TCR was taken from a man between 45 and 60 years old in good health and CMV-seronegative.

The CDR3 loop reads CASSVGVTSGYNEQFF. As DNA, the CDR3 is TGTGCCAGCAGCGTAGGGGTGACTAGCGGCTACAATGAGCAGTTCTTC. The V gene is TRBV9, the J gene TRBJ2-1, with 9 bases matching TRBD2. There are 16 residues in the CDR3. Germline values: CDR1 SGDLS, CDR2 YYNGEE. The J segment lost 3 bases and the V segment lost 0 bases, leaving 4 bases of the junction unmatched.